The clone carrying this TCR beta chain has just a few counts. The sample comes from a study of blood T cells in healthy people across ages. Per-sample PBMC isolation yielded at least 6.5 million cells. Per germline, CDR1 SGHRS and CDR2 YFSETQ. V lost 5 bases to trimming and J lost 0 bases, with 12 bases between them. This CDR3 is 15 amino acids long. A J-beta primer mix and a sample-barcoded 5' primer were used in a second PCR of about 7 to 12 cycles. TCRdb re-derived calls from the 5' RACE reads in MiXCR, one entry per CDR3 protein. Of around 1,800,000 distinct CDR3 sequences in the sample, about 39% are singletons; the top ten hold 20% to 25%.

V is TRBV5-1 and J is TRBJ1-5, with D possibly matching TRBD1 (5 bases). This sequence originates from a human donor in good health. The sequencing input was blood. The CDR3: CASREGSLSNQPQHF. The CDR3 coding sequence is TGCGCCAGCAGAGAGGGGAGCCTTAGCAATCAGCCCCAGCATTTT.